These 22 T cell receptor beta chains were all obtained from the same sample, sequenced in a study of blood T cell repertoires in COVID-19. Profiled with immunoSEQ multiplex PCR; TCRdb holds only in-frame clones, not every one. The repertoire includes about 270,000 clones, 88% of them detected once, and less than 3% sits in the top ten. Sequencing was performed on PBMCs or T cells enriched from blood (not recorded which). The receptors here all came from a woman aged 45-59 years who had recovered from COVID-19.

V gene TRBV5-4 combines with J gene TRBJ2-7; 14 bases fit TRBD2. In germline, CDR1 is SGHNT, CDR2 YYREEE (reference sequence). Trimming took 4 bases from V and 4 from J; bases not matched to a gene: 4. The CDR3 spans 15 residues. This CDR3 is CASSPGLAGAYEQYF. The CDR3 DNA reads as TGTGCCAGCAGCCCGGGACTAGCGGGAGCTTACGAGCAGTACTTC. Full variable domain (rest looked up from reference TRBV5-4 and TRBJ2-7): ETGVTQSPTHLIKTRGQQVTLRCSSQSGHNTVSWYQQALGQGPQFIFQYYREEENGRGNFPPRFSGLQFPNYSSELNVNALELDDSALYLCASSPGLAGAYEQYFGPGTRLTVT.

V is TRBV9 and J is TRBJ1-5; D unresolved. The germline CDR1 and CDR2 sequences are SGDLS and YYNGEE. This CDR3 has 14 amino acids. Trimming cost V 0 bases and J 8 bases, with 12 bases left between them. The CDR3 protein is CASSVDPVAEPQHF. CDR3 coding DNA: TGTGCCAGCAGCGTAGATCCGGTGGCGGAGCCCCAGCATTTT. The variable domain in full, completed from reference TRBV9 and TRBJ1-5, reads DSGVTQTPKHLITATGQRVTLRCSPRSGDLSVYWYQQSLDQGLQFLIQYYNGEERAKGNILERFSAQQFPDLHSELNLSSLELGDSALYFCASSVDPVAEPQHFGDGTRLSIL.

In its sample, this clone was seen a few times. The chain joins TRBV9 to TRBJ2-7; 10 positions match TRBD1. CDR1 is SGDLS, CDR2 YYNGEE, per germline. Trimming removed 4 bases from V and 3 bases from J; junction bases left unmatched: 4. This CDR3 contains 14 residues. As DNA, the CDR3 is TGTGCCAGCAGCCCCGGGACAGGGGTCTACGAGCAGTACTTC. This encodes CASSPGTGVYEQYF.

This rearrangement joins TRBV29-1 to TRBJ2-5; TRBD2 aligns across 7 bases. The CDR3 totals 14 residues. Germline V gene sequence: CDR1 SQVTM, CDR2 ANQGSEA. Trimming took 5 bases from V and 1 from J; bases not matched to a gene: 7. CDR3 coding DNA: TGCAGCGTTAAAGCGGGAAGCCTCCAAGAGACCCAGTACTTC. Translation: CSVKAGSLQETQYF. The whole variable domain, filled in from reference TRBV29-1 and TRBJ2-5, reads SAVISQKPSRDICQRGTSLTIQCQVDSQVTMMFWYRQQPGQSLTLIATANQGSEATYESGFVIDKFPISRPNLTFSTLTVSNMSPEDSSIYLCSVKAGSLQETQYFGPGTRLLVL.

CDR3 protein: CASSQGGAGKSTEAFF. DNA of the CDR3: TGTGCCAGCAGCCAAGGCGGGGCAGGGAAGAGCACTGAAGCTTTCTTT. This chain joins TRBV14 and TRBJ1-1, with a weak D call TRBD1 (5 bases). Germline CDR1 reads SGHDN; CDR2 reads FVKESK. The germline V and J ends were trimmed by 1 base and 4 bases, with 16 bases remaining between them. The CDR3 contains 16 residues.

V and J are TRBV21-1 and TRBJ1-2; TRBD1, as called in the table, went unchecked against the DNA. TRBV21-1 is a recognized pseudogene. CDR3 length: 17 residues. CDR3 protein: CASSKRIGTRRNYGYTF. The CDR3 coding sequence is TGTGCCAGCAGCAAGAGAATCGGGACAAGAAGAAACTATGGCTACACCTTC.

The chain employs TRBV7-2 and TRBJ2-5, with 10 bases lining up with TRBD2. Germline CDR1 SGHTA, CDR2 FQGNSA. J lost 2 bases, V lost 0 bases, and 0 bases had no gene match. This CDR3 spans 15 amino acids. DNA for the CDR3: TGTGCCAGCAGCTTAGCGGGACTAGCGCAAGAGACCCAGTACTTC. Translating it yields CASSLAGLAQETQYF. The entire variable domain, with the rest obtained from reference TRBV7-2 and TRBJ2-5, is as follows: GAGVSQSPSNKVTEKGKDVELRCDPISGHTALYWYRQSLGQGLEFLIYFQGNSAPDKSGLPSDRFSAERTGGSVSTLTIQRTQQEDSAVYLCASSLAGLAQETQYFGPGTRLLVL.

The V and J genes are TRBV14 and TRBJ2-5, with 10 bases identical to TRBD2. V dropped 0 bases and J dropped 5; count of bases not matched to a gene: 9. CDR1 is SGHDN and CDR2 is FVKESK in the germline V gene. The length of the CDR3 is 17 residues. The CDR3 is CASSQDKSGRAYETQYF. The CDR3 DNA sequence: TGTGCCAGCAGCCAAGATAAAAGCGGGAGGGCCTATGAGACCCAGTACTTC.

The J gene is TRBJ2-3, the V gene TRBV6-4; the match to TRBD2 covers 8 bases. Germline CDR1 is MRHNA and CDR2 is SNTAGT. The V segment lost 6 bases and the J segment 4 bases; nucleotides outside the gene matches: 6. The CDR3 sequence is 14 residues long. CDR3 in DNA: TGTGCCAGCAGACCCGGGACTAGTGCAGATACGCAGTATTTT. Encoded protein: CASRPGTSADTQYF.

The chain links TRBV15 to TRBJ1-2; D not certain. Looked up from germline, CDR1 is LNHNV and CDR2 is YYDKDF (reference sequence). The V end was cut by 0 bases, the J end by 6 bases, with 14 bases between. There are 15 residues in the CDR3. The CDR3, as DNA: TGTGCCACCAGCAGAGACCCGAACGCGAGGGATGGCTACACCTTC. This gives the protein CATSRDPNARDGYTF.

The chain combines TRBV30 with TRBJ2-2, with TRBD2 matching 11 bases. V shed 3 bases and J 5 bases; nucleotides not matched to a gene: 5. CDR3 size: 15 residues. Germline lookup yields CDR1 GTSNPN and CDR2 SVGIG (reference sequence). CDR3 amino acids: CAWRVAGGRTGELFF. The CDR3 DNA follows: TGTGCCTGGAGAGTAGCGGGAGGGCGGACCGGGGAGCTGTTTTTT. Variable domain in full (rest from reference TRBV30 and TRBJ2-2): SQTIHQWPATLVQPVGSPLSLECTVEGTSNPNLYWYRQAAGRGLQLLFYSVGIGQISSEVPQNLSASRPQDRQFILSSKKLLLSDSGFYLCAWRVAGGRTGELFFGEGSRLTVL.

The chain couples TRBV30 to TRBJ2-7; TRBD1 is a possible D gene (6 bases). V lost 2 bases and J lost 6, with 14 bases in between. CDR3 size: 13 residues. Germline V gene lookup returns CDR1 GTSNPN and CDR2 SVGIG (reference sequence). This chain's CDR3 is CAWSPDRRAEQYF. The CDR3 DNA reads TGTGCCTGGAGTCCGGACAGACGGGCCGAGCAGTACTTC.

The chain uses TRBV7-2 and TRBJ2-7; TRBD2 is a possible D gene (5 bases). V gave up 2 bases and J gave up 3 bases, with 11 bases separating them. The V gene's germline CDR1 is SGHTA and CDR2 FQGNSA. The CDR3 has 14 residues. Here the CDR3 reads CASSLMVGNYEQYF. CDR3 coding DNA: TGTGCCAGCAGCTTAATGGTCGGGAACTACGAGCAGTACTTC.

J is TRBJ1-2 and V is TRBV2; the match to TRBD1 covers 8 bases. Trimming removed 6 bases from V and 4 bases from J; junction bases left unmatched: 7. Germline CDR1 reads SNHLY; CDR2 reads FYNNEI. This CDR3 contains 14 residues. CDR3 coding DNA: TGTGCCAGCAGGGGAGGACAGGGAACCTATGGCTACACCTTC. Its translation: CASRGGQGTYGYTF.

V usage is TRBV2 and J usage is TRBJ2-5; 7 positions match TRBD1. Germline V gene data show CDR1 as SNHLY and CDR2 as FYNNEI. The CDR3 spans 15 residues. V was clipped by 2 bases and J by 13 bases; unmatched bases: 16. CDR3 sequence: CASSELNPTGLPRYF. For the CDR3, the DNA is TGTGCCAGCAGTGAACTAAACCCGACAGGGCTCCCCCGGTACTTC.

The chain combines TRBV6-4 with TRBJ2-3; TRBD2 matches at 9 bases. The V and J ends lost 5 bases and 0 bases, in that order; junction bases with no gene match: 3. The length of the CDR3 is 15 residues. Germline CDR1 MRHNA, CDR2 SNTAGT. CDR3 amino acids: CASSKGLASTDTQYF. The DNA for the CDR3 is TGTGCCAGCAGTAAGGGACTAGCTAGCACAGATACGCAGTATTTT.

The rearrangement uses TRBV7-9 and TRBJ2-7; 7 bases line up with TRBD2. The CDR3 contains 16 residues. The V gene's germline CDR1 is SEHNR and CDR2 FQNEAQ (reference sequence). V shed 2 bases, J shed 5 bases, and the junction held 12 bases outside the gene matches. The CDR3 region is CASSLRASGQKDEQYF. CDR3 nucleotides: TGTGCCAGCAGCTTAAGGGCTAGCGGCCAAAAGGACGAGCAGTACTTC.

The V call is TRBV5-1, the J call TRBJ2-7, with 9 bases identical to TRBD1. Trimming removed 4 bases from V and 2 bases from J; junction bases left unmatched: 7. Germline CDR1 SGHRS, CDR2 YFSETQ. This CDR3 is 15 amino acids long. CDR3 sequence: CASSPYRGLTYEQYF. The CDR3 DNA reads TGCGCCAGCAGCCCTTACAGGGGGCTGACCTACGAGCAGTACTTC.

This clone has a single count. The rearrangement links TRBV6-2 or TRBV6-3 to TRBJ1-2; unclear D gene. Trimming shortened V by 4 bases and J by 5 bases, and 11 bases separated the two germline ends. CDR3 length: 13 amino acids. In germline, CDR1 is MNHEY, CDR2 SVGEGT. CDR3 coding DNA: TGTGCCAGCAGTTCAAATGGAGAGTATGGCTACACCTTC. Protein: CASSSNGEYGYTF.

This chain joins TRBV18 and TRBJ2-7, with D tentatively TRBD2 (7 bases). This CDR3 is built from 12 residues. With 6 bases removed from V and 9 bases from J, the gap between germline ends came to 15 bases. CDR1 is KGHSH, CDR2 LQKENI, per germline. CDR3: CASSPEGGTQYF. As DNA, the CDR3 is TGTGCCAGCTCCCCGGAGGGGGGGACGCAGTACTTC.

The rearrangement uses TRBV7-3 and TRBJ2-1; 11 bases line up with TRBD2. The length of the CDR3 is 16 residues. Germline V CDR1 and CDR2: SGHTA, FQGTGA. With V trimmed by 6 bases and J by 5 bases, 9 bases remained unmatched. CDR3: CASSRTSGLGDNEQFF. The CDR3 bases are TGTGCCAGCAGTCGGACTAGCGGGTTGGGAGACAATGAGCAGTTCTTC.

This rearrangement joins TRBV28 to TRBJ2-7; TRBD1 is a possible D gene (5 bases). The CDR3 is made up of 12 amino acids. The germline V gene has CDR1 MDHEN and CDR2 SYDVKM. With 6 bases removed from V and 2 bases from J, the gap between germline ends came to 8 bases. CDR3 DNA sequence: TGTGCCAGCAGCGACAGTGCCTACGAGCAGTACTTC. Encoded protein: CASSDSAYEQYF.